The 8 T cell receptor beta chains in this list originate from one sample, sequenced in a study of T cell clusters in autoimmune cytopenias. One tube held mixed TRB-A and TRB-B primer pools for touch-down PCR. Reanalyzing the multiplex PCR reads, TCRdb keeps one entry per CDR3 protein, without DNA. This sample lists some 7,400 distinct CDR3 sequences; its ten largest clones have more than 20%. TRB amplification used 200 to 250 ng of peripheral blood genomic DNA. The sample was also reused in another study, on T cell repertoires in aging, cancer and after chemotherapy.

Specimen: peripheral blood. These receptors all stem from a human donor in good health.

The chain recombines TRBV11-1 with TRBJ2-7; TCRdb names TRBD2, which stays unverified in the absence of DNA. The CDR3 loop spans 12 amino acids. Germline CDR1 and CDR2: SGHAT and FQDESV (reference sequence). CDR3 sequence reads: CASAGDSYEQYF.

The chain recombines TRBV7-9 with TRBJ2-5; as DNA is missing, the TRBD1 call by TCRdb cannot be tested. This CDR3 spans 12 amino acids. The germline V gene encodes CDR1 SEHNR and CDR2 FQNEAQ (reference sequence). Here the CDR3 reads CASSPPGETQYF.

The rearrangement joins TRBV19 to TRBJ2-1; the TCRdb D gene call, TRBD1, has no DNA to confirm it. This CDR3 comprises 16 residues. The germline V gene encodes CDR1 LNHDA and CDR2 SQIVND (reference sequence). CDR3 in amino acids: CASSDPGRGVYNEQFF. The full variable domain, completed using reference TRBV19 and TRBJ2-1, is DGGITQSPKYLFRKEGQNVTLSCEQNLNHDAMYWYRQDPGQGLRLIYYSQIVNDFQKGDIAEGYSVSREKKESFPLTVTSAQKNPTAFYLCASSDPGRGVYNEQFFGPGTRLTVL.

The rearrangement joins TRBV7-2 to TRBJ2-7; absent DNA, TCRdb's TRBD1 call cannot be checked. This CDR3 comprises 15 residues. Germline lookup yields CDR1 SGHTA and CDR2 FQGNSA. This chain's CDR3 is CASSHDSGPSYEQYF.

V and J are TRBV28 and TRBJ2-7. Per the germline V gene, CDR1 is MDHEN and CDR2 is SYDVKM. The CDR3 runs to 14 residues. The CDR3 sequence is CASSLWQESYEQYF.

The genes are TRBV27 and TRBJ2-7. This CDR3 has 12 residues. Germline CDR1 reads MNHEY; CDR2 reads SMNVEV (reference sequence). The CDR3 loop reads CASSPFGHEQYF.

This clonotype is labeled medium-sized based on frequency. The rearrangement uses TRBV19 and TRBJ2-5; the TCRdb call, TRBD2, lacks DNA for checking. Per germline, CDR1 LNHDA and CDR2 SQIVND (reference sequence). CDR3 length: 15 amino acids. CDR3 region: CASSIGPPGEETQYF.

This chain connects TRBV28 to TRBJ2-5; checking the TCRdb D call of TRBD1 is not possible without DNA. Germline CDR1 is MDHEN and CDR2 is SYDVKM. CDR3 length: 15 residues. The CDR3 loop reads CASTKGGGFAETQYF.